Presented here are 31 T cell receptor beta chains from one specimen sequenced in a study of graft-versus-host responses after intestinal transplantation. TCRdb keeps only in-frame clones here, not all; method: immunoSEQ multiplex PCR. The table lists 10,000 or so clones, approximately 30% of them singletons. Here the sequenced sample was alloreactive CD4+ T cells from a mixed lymphocyte reaction culture, taken before transplantation. The subset here: CFSE-low proliferating T cells sorted from roughly six-day pre-transplant mixed lymphocyte reaction (GvH or HvG direction). These receptors all stem from a human patient who was an organ donor for intestinal transplantation.

The chain recombines TRBV9 with TRBJ1-1; 7 bases fit TRBD1. The germline CDR1 and CDR2 sequences are SGDLS and YYNGEE. Trimming at V came to 6 bases and at J to 5 bases, leaving 13 bases not matched to a gene. The CDR3 totals 15 residues. The CDR3 loop reads CASTPGLGGATEAFF. The CDR3 nucleotides are TGTGCCAGCACCCCCGGGCTAGGGGGCGCGACTGAAGCTTTCTTT.

This clone rates as medium-sized. The chain uses TRBV15 and TRBJ1-5; 12 bases map to TRBD1. Trimming removed 2 bases from V and 2 bases from J; junction bases left unmatched: 7. The CDR3 extends over 18 amino acids. Germline V gene sequence: CDR1 LNHNV, CDR2 YYDKDF (reference sequence). The CDR3 spells CATSRLGDRGLRNQPQHF. DNA of the CDR3: TGTGCCACCAGCAGACTGGGGGACAGGGGGCTTCGCAATCAGCCCCAGCATTTT.

The chain couples TRBV19 to TRBJ2-1; 7 bases fit TRBD2. V lost 1 base to trimming and J lost 0 bases; unmatched junction nucleotides: 0. CDR1 LNHDA and CDR2 SQIVND come from the germline V gene (reference sequence). CDR3 length equals 15 residues. CDR3 protein: CASSIGTSSYNEQFF. The DNA for the CDR3 is TGTGCCAGTAGTATAGGGACTAGCTCCTACAATGAGCAGTTCTTC.

By share, this clone counts as medium-sized. The chain employs TRBV18 and TRBJ1-2; tentatively, D is TRBD1 (6 bases). From germline, CDR1 is KGHSH and CDR2 LQKENI. The V end was cut by 1 base, the J end by 8 bases, with 11 bases between. The CDR3 runs 13 residues. The CDR3 nucleotides are TGTGCCAGCTCACCACGTGGGGGCGAGGGCTACACCTTC. Protein product: CASSPRGGEGYTF. The whole variable domain, remainder taken from reference TRBV18 and TRBJ1-2, is NAGVMQNPRHLVRRRGQEARLRCSPMKGHSHVYWYRQLPEEGLKFMVYLQKENIIDESGMPKERFSAEFPKEGPSILRIQQVVRGDSAAYFCASSPRGGEGYTFGSGTRLTVV.

The chain has TRBV6-1 and TRBJ1-6; TRBD1 might be the D (6 bases). Trimming stripped 1 base from V and 9 bases from J, with 10 bases between. Per germline, CDR1 MNHNS and CDR2 SASEGT. This CDR3 comprises 14 residues. As DNA, the CDR3 is TGTGCCAGCAGTGAAGTCGGGGGGCGTTCACCCCTCCACTTT. As protein: CASSEVGGRSPLHF.

This clone showed up just a few times. The V call is TRBV19, the J call TRBJ2-3; no clear D. This CDR3 has 12 amino acids. Germline CDR1 LNHDA, CDR2 SQIVND (reference sequence). Trimming left V 2 bases short and J 3 bases short, with 3 bases between. CDR3 bases: TGTGCCAGTAGTATAACAACAGATACGCAGTATTTT. Amino acids: CASSITTDTQYF.

This clone showed up just a few times. The chain employs TRBV7-9 and TRBJ1-6, with a weak D call TRBD1 (5 bases). This CDR3 contains 17 residues. V gave up 1 base and J gave up 7 bases, with 17 bases separating them. Germline V gives CDR1 SEHNR, CDR2 FQNEAQ (reference sequence). CDR3 DNA: TGTGCCAGCAGCTTAGGGCGTGTCGGGGGGATGAATTCACCCCTCCACTTT. Amino acids: CASSLGRVGGMNSPLHF.

CDR3 coding DNA: TGTGCCAGCTCAGCGCTCTCAAGAGACACTGAAGCTTTCTTT. This translates into CASSALSRDTEAFF. This chain joins TRBV18 and TRBJ1-1; D gene uncertain. The CDR3 is made up of 14 amino acids. V lost 5 bases to trimming and J lost 3 bases, with 13 bases between them. Germline values: CDR1 KGHSH, CDR2 LQKENI.

This clone showed up just a few times. The V call is TRBV7-9, the J call TRBJ1-4, with 7 nucleotides matching TRBD1. The germline V gene encodes CDR1 SEHNR and CDR2 FQNEAQ (reference sequence). This CDR3 spans 13 amino acids. V trimming: 1 base; J trimming: 7 bases; junction bases outside the gene matches: 0. The CDR3 sequence is CASSLGQGEKLFF. CDR3 bases: TGTGCCAGCAGCTTAGGACAGGGTGAAAAACTGTTTTTT.

This chain joins TRBV28 and TRBJ1-2, with TRBD1 matching over 8 bases. Looked up from germline, CDR1 is MDHEN and CDR2 is SYDVKM. The CDR3 runs 13 residues. Unmatched junction bases numbered 3, after V lost 5 bases and J lost 4 bases. CDR3 amino acids: CASSQDRAYGYTF. The DNA for the CDR3 is TGTGCCAGCAGTCAGGACAGGGCCTATGGCTACACCTTC.

A few counts support this clone. This CDR3 is CASSPGQGSPFYGYTF. The CDR3 nucleotides are TGTGCCAGCAGCCCCGGACAGGGGTCCCCCTTTTATGGCTACACCTTC. V usage is TRBV11-2 and J usage is TRBJ1-2; TRBD1 agrees at 9 bases. With V trimmed by 5 bases and J by 5 bases, 12 bases remained unmatched. Germline assignment: CDR1 SGHAT and CDR2 FQNNGV. This CDR3 has 16 amino acids.

This clone turned up a few times. The chain has TRBV28 and TRBJ1-2; D may be TRBD1 (6 bases). Germline assignment: CDR1 MDHEN and CDR2 SYDVKM. CDR3 length: 14 amino acids. V lost 5 bases and J 1 base, leaving 11 bases between the germline ends. The chain's CDR3 is CASSTGPDNYGYTF. CDR3 in DNA: TGTGCCAGCAGTACAGGGCCAGATAACTATGGCTACACCTTC.

The chain recombines TRBV28 with TRBJ2-2; the D is unclear. With 5 bases removed from V and 0 bases from J, the gap between germline ends came to 4 bases. The CDR3 is 13 amino acids. Germline CDR1 reads MDHEN; CDR2 reads SYDVKM. The CDR3 sequence: CASSGPNTGELFF. CDR3 DNA sequence: TGTGCCAGCAGTGGCCCGAACACCGGGGAGCTGTTTTTT.

In this sample, this clone turned up a few times. This chain connects TRBV18 to TRBJ1-2; D gene uncertain. This CDR3 has 14 amino acids. Germline CDR1 and CDR2: KGHSH and LQKENI. Trimming removed 6 bases at V and 4 bases at J, with 15 bases between. The CDR3 loop is CASSPRGLLYGYTF. The CDR3 nucleotides are TGTGCCAGCTCCCCCAGAGGTCTCCTCTATGGCTACACCTTC.

The J gene is TRBJ2-1, the V gene TRBV7-3; TRBD2 matches 13 bases. The germline V gene encodes CDR1 SGHTA and CDR2 FQGTGA. The CDR3 contains 17 residues. The ends lost 1 base at V and 0 bases at J; junction bases unmatched: 0. The CDR3 here is CASSLRLAGGSYNEQFF. CDR3 DNA sequence: TGTGCCAGCAGCTTAAGACTAGCGGGGGGCTCCTACAATGAGCAGTTCTTC.

By frequency in the sample, this clone is medium-sized. A junction end diverges from the germline sequence, so it may reflect a read error. The CDR3 loop reads CASSAGTSGNEQYF. DNA for the CDR3: TGTGCTAGCAGCGCCGGGACTAGCGGAAACGAGCAGTACTTC. The V call is TRBV7-7, the J call TRBJ2-7; 11 nucleotides match TRBD2. Germline loops: CDR1 SSHAT, CDR2 FNYEAQ (reference sequence). CDR3 size: 14 residues. The full variable domain, rest sourced from reference TRBV7-7 and TRBJ2-7, is GAGVSQSPRYKVTKRGQDVTLRCDPISSHATLYWYQQALGQGPEFLTYFNYEAQPDKSGLPSDRFSAERPEGSISTLTIQRTEQRDSAMYRCASSAGTSGNEQYFGPGTRLTVT.

About this clone itself: Other DNA sequences of this sample code for an identical CDR3. The chain recombines TRBV7-3 with TRBJ1-1; maybe TRBD1 (5 bases). Germline V gene data show CDR1 as SGHTA and CDR2 as FQGTGA. This CDR3 comprises 13 residues. The V end was cut by 6 bases, the J end by 1 base, with 9 bases between. CDR3: CASSLQGNTEAFF. The DNA of the CDR3 is TGTGCCAGCAGTCTGCAGGGGAACACTGAAGCTTTCTTT.

This chain connects TRBV10-3 to TRBJ2-7, with D possibly matching TRBD1 (6 bases). The CDR3 totals 12 residues. Germline V lookup: CDR1 ENHRY, CDR2 SYGVKD. Between the trimmed V and J ends, which lost 3 bases and 3 bases, there was a span of 6 bases. CDR3 region: CAISEQGYEQYF. The CDR3 DNA follows: TGTGCCATCAGTGAACAGGGCTACGAGCAGTACTTC.

This clone turned up a few times. The chain couples TRBV27 to TRBJ2-7; tentative D call: TRBD2 (6 bases). The germline V and J ends were trimmed by 5 bases and 6 bases, with 17 bases remaining between them. The CDR3 is made up of 14 amino acids. Germline CDR1 is MNHEY and CDR2 is SMNVEV (reference sequence). The CDR3 reads CASSPGARRREQYF. The CDR3 bases are TGTGCCAGCAGTCCGGGAGCCCGGCGCCGCGAGCAGTACTTC.

The J gene is TRBJ1-4, the V gene TRBV5-1, with 9 nucleotides matching TRBD1. The junction had 2 bases not matched to a gene; V was cut back by 3 bases and J by 5 bases. The CDR3 is made up of 14 amino acids. Germline V gives CDR1 SGHRS, CDR2 YFSETQ. The CDR3, as DNA: TGCGCCAGCAGCTCCGGGACAGGGAATGAAAAACTGTTTTTT. Protein sequence: CASSSGTGNEKLFF.

This clone was counted only a few times. The chain joins TRBV19 to TRBJ1-2; 10 nucleotides agree with TRBD1. Germline loops: CDR1 LNHDA, CDR2 SQIVND (reference sequence). The CDR3 spans 16 residues. The J segment lost 3 bases and the V segment lost 5 bases, leaving 9 bases of the junction unmatched. CDR3 amino acids: CASSDDRGRLYYGYTF. The CDR3 bases are TGTGCCAGTAGTGACGACAGGGGGCGTTTGTACTATGGCTACACCTTC.

This clone was observed a handful of times. The chain uses TRBV4-1 and TRBJ2-5, with 13 nucleotides matching TRBD2. In germline, CDR1 is MGHRA, CDR2 YSYEKL. The CDR3 spans 15 residues. The J segment lost 2 bases and the V segment lost 3 bases, leaving 0 bases of the junction unmatched. CDR3 sequence (DNA): TGCGCCAGCAGCCAGGGACTAGCGGGACAAGAGACCCAGTACTTC. Translating gives CASSQGLAGQETQYF.

This sequence joins TRBV6-1 and TRBJ1-2, with D possibly being TRBD1 (6 bases). This CDR3 has 14 residues. Per germline, CDR1 MNHNS and CDR2 SASEGT. The germline V and J ends were trimmed by 4 bases and 3 bases, with 12 bases remaining between them. This CDR3 is CASSAGAVYYGYTF. The CDR3 bases are TGTGCCAGCAGTGCAGGGGCAGTTTACTATGGCTACACCTTC.

The rearrangement joins TRBV5-6 to TRBJ1-5, with D possibly TRBD1 on 5 matching bases. V was clipped by 3 bases and J by 4 bases, with 14 bases between them. Germline CDR1 reads SGHDT; CDR2 reads YYEEEE. The CDR3 totals 15 residues. The CDR3 DNA sequence: TGTGCCAGCAGCTCCATGGGGGGTGGTAATCAGCCCCAGCATTTT. Translating it yields CASSSMGGGNQPQHF.

This sequence joins TRBV6-5 and TRBJ1-2; TRBD1 aligns across 8 bases. With 6 bases clipped from V and 8 bases from J, the junction kept 8 bases outside the gene matches. The germline V gene has CDR1 MNHEY and CDR2 SVGAGI. The CDR3 consists of 13 residues. In DNA, the CDR3 is TGTGCCAGCAGCCTTGACAGGGGTTGGGGCTACACCTTC. Translated, it gives CASSLDRGWGYTF.

This clone is classed as medium-sized. The V and J genes are TRBV4-1 and TRBJ2-2; D is unclear. The CDR3 extends over 18 amino acids. Germline CDR1 reads MGHRA; CDR2 reads YSYEKL. V was cut by 0 bases and J by 0 bases, with 14 bases left in between. CDR3 DNA sequence: TGCGCCAGCAGCCAAGATCTAGGTAACCGGGCGAACACCGGGGAGCTGTTTTTT. As protein: CASSQDLGNRANTGELFF.

The rearrangement uses TRBV6-6 and TRBJ1-5; no reliable D call. The CDR3 consists of 14 residues. V lost 5 bases to trimming and J lost 5 bases, with 13 bases between them. Germline V lookup: CDR1 MNHNY, CDR2 SVGAGI (reference sequence). CDR3 DNA: TGTGCCAGCAGTACTCGATTTCCCGATCAGCCCCAGCATTTT. Its translation: CASSTRFPDQPQHF.

The chain uses TRBV4-3 and TRBJ1-2; D remains unclear. The CDR3 runs 13 residues. Deletions cut 1 base from V and 8 bases from J, with 11 bases between. CDR1 LGHNA and CDR2 YSLEER come from the germline V gene. In nucleotides, the CDR3 is TGCGCCAGCAGCCAAGGCGGGAGGTGGGGCTACACCTTC. Protein sequence: CASSQGGRWGYTF.

In its sample, this clone ranks as medium-sized. Mismatch with germline at one junction end may stem from a read error. The chain carries TRBV7-9 and TRBJ1-2, with a possible D match to TRBD1 (5 bases). CDR1 SEHNR and CDR2 FQNEAQ come from the germline V gene (reference sequence). This CDR3 spans 14 amino acids. DNA for the CDR3: TGTGCCAGCAGCATAGCGGCGACAGTCAGCGGCTACACCTTC. Translated: CASSIAATVSGYTF.

The chain joins TRBV11-2 to TRBJ2-2; D is undetermined. The CDR3 totals 13 residues. Germline CDR1 reads SGHAT; CDR2 reads FQNNGV. The germline V and J ends were trimmed by 4 bases and 1 base, with 4 bases remaining between them. The CDR3 reads CASSYRNTGELFF. CDR3 bases: TGTGCCAGCAGCTACAGGAACACCGGGGAGCTGTTTTTT.

The chain carries TRBV28 and TRBJ1-4, with D possibly matching TRBD1 (6 bases). There are 17 residues in the CDR3. Trimming cost V 5 bases and J 7 bases, with 23 bases left between them. Per the germline V gene, CDR1 is MDHEN and CDR2 is SYDVKM. In DNA, the CDR3 is TGTGCCAGCAGTCTGTCCGTCACAGGGTACGGCGGTGAAAAACTGTTTTTT. Its translation: CASSLSVTGYGGEKLFF. The full variable domain, in which reference TRBV28 and TRBJ1-4 provide the parts outside the CDR3, is DVKVTQSSRYLVKRTGEKVFLECVQDMDHENMFWYRQDPGLGLRLIYFSYDVKMKEKGDIPEGYSVSREKKERFSLILESASTNQTSMYLCASSLSVTGYGGEKLFFGSGTQLSVL.